This TCR beta chain was captured in a study of post-analysis software for immune sequencing data. Germline loops: CDR1 LGHNA, CDR2 YNFKEQ. This CDR3 contains 13 residues. V was shortened by 0 bases and J by 5 bases, with 4 bases between the two germline ends. With regard to this clonotype: Its cognate antigen is unknown.

Every TCR beta cDNA library bore unique molecular identifiers. TCRdb re-called the PCR reads with MiXCR, one entry per CDR3 protein. There are hundreds of thousands of distinct CDR3 sequences in the sample; roughly three fifths occur only once, and 11% lies in the top ten. Overall study results and limits: The five TRBV segments detected at higher frequency in patients than in controls included TRBV5-6, TRBV5-1 and TRBV20-1.

The sequence derives from a girl between 2 and 10 years old with multiple sclerosis. This chain uses TRBV4-2 with TRBJ1-4; D remains ambiguous. The sequenced sample was blood. The CDR3 protein is CASSQDWNEKLFF. Written as DNA, the CDR3 is TGTGCCAGCAGCCAAGATTGGAATGAAAAACTGTTTTTT.